A single sample is the source of the 23 T cell receptor beta chains below, sequenced in a study of shared clonotypes between healthy human individuals. Method: immunoSEQ multiplex PCR; TCRdb's copy keeps in-frame clones and lacks some. The sample consists of fewer than 3 million clones, 85% to 95% of them appearing once. The sequenced material came from naive CD4+ T cells from PBMCs. Subset here: CD45RA+ positively selected. The origin of the receptors is a man between 18 and 29 years old in good health. Some clones in this sample may be carry-over from other donors' samples.

The chain recombines TRBV11-1 with TRBJ1-2; D is uncertain. The V end was cut by 4 bases, the J end by 2 bases, with 11 bases between. This CDR3 spans 14 amino acids. Germline V gene lookup returns CDR1 SGHAT and CDR2 FQDESV (reference sequence). The CDR3 is CASSSTGGNYGYTF. The CDR3 DNA is TGTGCCAGCAGCTCAACGGGCGGCAACTATGGCTACACCTTC.

The chain is built from TRBV19 and TRBJ2-7; unclear D gene. The CDR3 is made up of 15 amino acids. Trimming left V 5 bases short and J 2 bases short, with 16 bases between. The germline gives CDR1 LNHDA, CDR2 SQIVND (reference sequence). CDR3: CASSRKAPDPYEQYF. CDR3 coding DNA: TGTGCCAGTAGTCGAAAGGCGCCGGACCCCTACGAGCAGTACTTC.

The V call is TRBV11-3, the J call TRBJ2-3; 7 bases are a match to TRBD1. The CDR3 contains 16 residues. V lost 5 bases to trimming and J lost 5 bases; unmatched junction nucleotides: 13. Germline CDR1 SGHNT, CDR2 YENEEA. The CDR3 loop is CASSPGIQGSGDTQYF. The CDR3 nucleotides read TGTGCCAGCAGCCCAGGGATACAGGGGAGTGGAGATACGCAGTATTTT.

The gene calls are TRBV5-3 and TRBJ2-5, with D unresolved. TRBV5-3 is sorted into the ORF group, with uncertain function. This CDR3 contains 11 residues. Trimming took 7 bases from V and 5 from J, leaving 9 bases between them. Written as DNA, the CDR3 is TGTGCCAGAGGGGATTCGGAGACCCAGTACTTC. Protein product: CARGDSETQYF.

The chain uses TRBV28 and TRBJ2-7, with 10 bases lining up with TRBD1. Trimming removed 10 bases from V and 2 bases from J; junction bases left unmatched: 5. The CDR3 spans 13 residues. Germline assignment: CDR1 MDHEN and CDR2 SYDVKM. DNA for the CDR3: TGTGCCATCGTCGGGACAGGGGCCTACGAGCAGTACTTC. Its translation is CAIVGTGAYEQYF.

This chain connects TRBV6-1 to TRBJ2-7, with a tentative D call TRBD1 (6 bases). The CDR3 is made up of 15 amino acids. The V gene lost 6 bases and the J gene lost 2 bases, with 17 bases spanning the gap. CDR1 is MNHNS and CDR2 is SASEGT in the germline V gene. Here the CDR3 reads CASRQTDRGTYEQYF. The CDR3 DNA reads as TGTGCCAGCAGGCAAACGGACAGAGGGACCTACGAGCAGTACTTC.

J is TRBJ2-7 and V is TRBV4-1; 12 bases line up with TRBD2. Germline V gene data show CDR1 as MGHRA and CDR2 as YSYEKL. V shed 6 bases and J 4 bases; nucleotides not matched to a gene: 7. The CDR3 contains 15 residues. As DNA, the CDR3 is TGCGCCAGCAGTCGGACTAGCGGGGCGAATTACGAGCAGTACTTC. It is translated as CASSRTSGANYEQYF.

The chain has TRBV29-1 and TRBJ1-1, with a possible D match to TRBD1 (5 bases). Trimming stripped 2 bases from V and 5 bases from J, with 12 bases between. Germline V CDR1 and CDR2: SQVTM, ANQGSEA. This CDR3 spans 13 amino acids. Written as DNA, the CDR3 is TGCAGCGTTGAACACCCGGGGGGGACTGAAGCTTTCTTT. This encodes CSVEHPGGTEAFF.

The chain carries TRBV5-1 and TRBJ2-1, with D possibly being TRBD1 or TRBD2 (6 bases each). CDR1 and CDR2 from the germline V gene are SGHRS and YFSETQ. Deletions cut 4 bases from V and 10 bases from J, with 21 bases between. The CDR3 consists of 15 residues. CDR3 protein: CASSPTRLAGGEQFF. The DNA of the CDR3 is TGCGCCAGCAGCCCGACCCGACTGGCCGGGGGCGAGCAGTTCTTC. The variable domain in full, completed from reference TRBV5-1 and TRBJ2-1, reads KAGVTQTPRYLIKTRGQQVTLSCSPISGHRSVSWYQQTPGQGLQFLFEYFSETQRNKGNFPGRFSGRQFSNSRSEMNVSTLELGDSALYLCASSPTRLAGGEQFFGPGTRLTVL.

The V call is TRBV4-1, the J call TRBJ2-2; the match to TRBD2 covers 8 bases. Germline values: CDR1 MGHRA, CDR2 YSYEKL. The V segment lost 4 bases and the J segment 3 bases; nucleotides outside the gene matches: 7. The CDR3 spans 16 residues. The CDR3 DNA reads as TGCGCCAGCAGCCGCACGGGACTAGGGGACACCGGGGAGCTGTTTTTT. Protein product: CASSRTGLGDTGELFF.

The chain employs TRBV6-6 and TRBJ1-5, with no clear D. Trimming removed 7 bases from V and 3 bases from J, with 16 bases in between. Germline CDR1 reads MNHNY; CDR2 reads SVGAGI (reference sequence). The CDR3 loop spans 15 amino acids. The CDR3 region has the DNA TGTGCCAGCACCCCGGGTGGTGGTCCCAATCAGCCCCAGCATTTT. It translates to CASTPGGGPNQPQHF.

The CDR3 DNA reads as TGTGCCAGTAGTATAGGTCAAAGGACCGGGGAGCTGTTTTTT. It encodes CASSIGQRTGELFF. The V and J genes are TRBV19 and TRBJ2-2; D is undetermined. The germline V and J ends were trimmed by 1 base and 5 bases, with 8 bases remaining between them. Germline V gene lookup returns CDR1 LNHDA and CDR2 SQIVND (reference sequence). The CDR3 sequence is 14 residues long.

This chain links TRBV4-2 with TRBJ1-1, with D perhaps TRBD1 (6 bases). Between the trimmed V and J ends, which lost 6 bases and 6 bases, there was a span of 14 bases. The CDR3 loop spans 13 amino acids. CDR1 and CDR2 (germline): LGHNA, YNFKEQ. CDR3 coding DNA: TGTGCCAGCAGACCCGCGGGGGGGCCTGAAGCTTTCTTT. Translated: CASRPAGGPEAFF.

The chain combines TRBV28 with TRBJ2-1; maybe TRBD2 (5 bases). The germline CDR1 and CDR2 sequences are MDHEN and SYDVKM. V was cut by 7 bases and J by 2 bases, with 9 bases left in between. The CDR3 has 13 amino acids. CDR3 amino acids: CASTRDTYNEQFF. The CDR3 coding sequence is TGTGCCAGCACCCGGGATACCTACAATGAGCAGTTCTTC. The entire variable domain, with the rest obtained from reference TRBV28 and TRBJ2-1, is as follows: DVKVTQSSRYLVKRTGEKVFLECVQDMDHENMFWYRQDPGLGLRLIYFSYDVKMKEKGDIPEGYSVSREKKERFSLILESASTNQTSMYLCASTRDTYNEQFFGPGTRLTVL.

To note about this clone: Other nucleotide sequences from this sample produce the same CDR3. The chain is built from TRBV6-1 and TRBJ1-2; no clear D gene. The CDR3 covers 13 residues. Germline loops: CDR1 MNHNS, CDR2 SASEGT. The V end was cut by 2 bases, the J end by 4 bases, with 8 bases between. The CDR3 loop is CASSESGFYGYTF. The CDR3 DNA is TGTGCCAGCAGTGAATCGGGTTTCTATGGCTACACCTTC.

A single count supports this clone. The gene calls are TRBV30 and TRBJ1-2; D unresolved. The CDR3 consists of 12 residues. Trimming took off 4 bases at V and 4 bases at J, with 10 bases between the two ends. The germline V gene encodes CDR1 GTSNPN and CDR2 SVGIG (reference sequence). The CDR3, as DNA: TGTGCCTGGAAAAGAGTTACCTATGGCTACACCTTC. Its protein product is CAWKRVTYGYTF.

V and J are TRBV19 and TRBJ2-7; 7 positions agree with TRBD2. The CDR3 sequence is 16 residues long. Germline loops: CDR1 LNHDA, CDR2 SQIVND (reference sequence). V dropped 1 base and J dropped 2; count of bases not matched to a gene: 8. CDR3: CASSIGSSGRTYEQYF. CDR3 coding DNA: TGTGCCAGTAGTATAGGATCTAGCGGTCGAACCTACGAGCAGTACTTC.

The chain is built from TRBV25-1 and TRBJ2-2; TRBD1 might be the D (5 bases). The CDR3 runs 16 residues. Trimming took 5 bases from V and 1 from J, leaving 14 bases between them. Germline V lookup: CDR1 MGHDK, CDR2 SYGVNS. CDR3: CASSSIGAKNTGELFF. The CDR3 nucleotides read TGTGCCAGCAGTTCTATAGGGGCGAAGAACACCGGGGAGCTGTTTTTT.

The chain recombines TRBV27 with TRBJ1-2; the match to TRBD1 covers 7 bases. Germline values: CDR1 MNHEY, CDR2 SMNVEV (reference sequence). J was trimmed by 7 bases and V by 9 bases; bases with no gene match: 14. The CDR3 is made up of 14 amino acids. As DNA, the CDR3 is TGTGCCAGTCAACGCCCGGCAGGGGGGGGTGGCTACACCTTC. This translates into CASQRPAGGGGYTF.

The chain is built from TRBV7-9 and TRBJ1-3, with TRBD1 matching 7 bases. This CDR3 comprises 16 residues. With 7 bases clipped from V and 1 base from J, the junction kept 10 bases outside the gene matches. Germline CDR1 and CDR2: SEHNR and FQNEAQ (reference sequence). Written as DNA, the CDR3 is TGTGCCAGCACCCCTCCGGGACAGATTTCTGGAAACACCATATATTTT. Translating it yields CASTPPGQISGNTIYF.

This chain uses TRBV9 with TRBJ2-3; TRBD2 aligns across 7 bases. CDR3 length: 13 residues. The V gene's germline CDR1 is SGDLS and CDR2 YYNGEE. The junction had 4 bases not matched to a gene; V was cut back by 9 bases and J by 0 bases. The CDR3 spells CATSAGSTDTQYF. CDR3 bases: TGTGCCACTTCAGCGGGGAGCACAGATACGCAGTATTTT.

The rearrangement uses TRBV9 and TRBJ2-1; either TRBD1 or TRBD2 may fit D (5 bases each). Per germline, CDR1 SGDLS and CDR2 YYNGEE. This CDR3 comprises 15 residues. With 0 bases removed from V and 9 bases from J, the gap between germline ends came to 16 bases. This CDR3 reads CASSVVAGPGGEQFF. In DNA, the CDR3 is TGTGCCAGCAGCGTAGTTGCGGGCCCTGGGGGTGAGCAGTTCTTC.

The chain carries TRBV30 and TRBJ1-2, with 10 bases aligning to TRBD1. Germline V lookup: CDR1 GTSNPN, CDR2 SVGIG (reference sequence). The trim removed 2 bases at V and 7 bases at J, leaving 4 bases unmatched. The length of the CDR3 is 13 residues. In DNA form, the CDR3 reads TGTGCCTGGAGTCAAGACAGGGGGCTTGGCTACACCTTC. Translated: CAWSQDRGLGYTF.